This T cell receptor beta chain was sequenced for a study of CD8+ T cells in alopecia areata. Study overall: The drug, oral tofacitinib, was given to treated patients at 5 to 10 mg twice daily.

About this clone: Its matching antigen is unknown.

Germline CDR1 and CDR2: SGHAT and FQNNGV. Trimming at V came to 5 bases and at J to 0 bases, leaving 7 bases not matched to a gene. The CDR3 is 18 residues long. Sorting of PBMCs yielded the CD4+ and CD8+ T cells. Findings and caveats of the study: Scalp data also include sequences from resident alphabeta T cells of normal skin.

Following extraction, RNA underwent reverse transcription to cDNA, which served as the sequencing template. The assay was immunoSEQ multiplex PCR, and TCRdb's table has in-frame clones only and misses some. The table lists 100,000 to 150,000 clones, 50% to 60% of them singletons. The clonotype comes from a human donor with alopecia areata. J is TRBJ2-3 and V is TRBV11-2; 14 positions agree with TRBD2. Sample: CD4+ T cells sorted from blood, taken at week 0. The CDR3 loop is CASSPRRTSGRSTDTQYF. In DNA, the CDR3 is TGTGCCAGCAGCCCCAGACGGACTAGCGGGAGGAGCACAGATACGCAGTATTTT.